The rows below give T cell receptor beta chains drawn from one sample of a study of T cell repertoires in cytomegalovirus infection. One entry per CDR3 protein, called by TCRdb with MiXCR from the reads. The repertoire holds some 50,000 distinct CDR3 sequences, with 20% to 25% as singletons. For these receptors, no antigen is known. The sequencing used CD8+ T cells from cultured PBMCs, collected from culture after CMV antigen stimulation. The receptors originated from a human donor in good health (CMV status not recorded). Some clones in this sample may be carry-over from other donors' samples. Each CDR3 is given with its conserved first and last residue. The order of the fields is V gene, clone size, J gene, D gene, CDR3 protein, CDR3 DNA. D genes are given only for firm matches. Clone size, where shown, is once, few, many, or a class for clones that have expanded.

>TRBV5-5|once|TRBJ2-7|-
CASSYTGRGSYEQYF
TGTGCCAGCAGCTACACAGGGAGGGGCTCCTACGAGCAGTACTTC
>TRBV12-3/TRBV12-4|-|TRBJ2-2|TRBD1
CASRSSGTGGTGELFF
TGTGCCAGCAGATCCAGTGGGACAGGGGGGACCGGGGAGCTGTTTTTT
>TRBV12-3/TRBV12-4|few|TRBJ1-1|-
CASSDPDGNTEAFF
TGTGCCAGCAGCGATCCGGACGGAAACACTGAAGCTTTCTTT
>TRBV6-2/TRBV6-3|few|TRBJ2-5|-
CASSAVGFQETQYF
TGTGCCAGCAGTGCCGTGGGATTTCAAGAGACCCAGTACTTC
>TRBV12-3/TRBV12-4|-|TRBJ2-3|TRBD2
CASSSHGGSGTDTQYF
TGTGCCAGCAGTTCCCACGGAGGTAGCGGGACAGATACGCAGTATTTT
>TRBV5-6|-|TRBJ1-3|-
CASSPPTGRQDSSGNTIYF
TGTGCCAGCAGCCCACCTACGGGCCGACAGGACAGCTCTGGAAACACCATATATTTT
>TRBV5-6|-|TRBJ2-5|-
CASSSLRGQGSEETQYF
TGTGCCAGCAGCTCCCTTAGAGGACAAGGTTCCGAAGAGACCCAGTACTTC
>TRBV7-2|few|TRBJ1-5|-
CASSLAGLYSNQPQHF
TGTGCCAGCAGCTTAGCAGGGCTATATAGCAATCAGCCCCAGCATTTT
>TRBV6-2/TRBV6-3|-|TRBJ2-7|-
CASSYLGRRYEQYF
TGTGCCAGCAGTTACCTGGGGAGAAGGTACGAGCAGTACTTC
>TRBV7-3|few|TRBJ2-1|-
CASSLRADVGEQFF
TGTGCCAGCAGCTTACGGGCCGACGTTGGGGAGCAGTTCTTC
>TRBV5-6|few|TRBJ2-3|-
CASSLPSGSTDTQYF
TGTGCCAGCAGCCTCCCCAGCGGGAGCACAGATACGCAGTATTTT
>TRBV20-1|few|TRBJ1-2|-
CSASGSSEINYGYTF
TGCAGTGCTAGCGGGTCCTCAGAGATAAACTATGGCTACACCTTC
>TRBV7-2|few|TRBJ2-1|TRBD2
CASSFGLAGSSYNEQFF
TGTGCCAGCAGCTTCGGACTAGCGGGGAGCTCCTACAATGAGCAGTTCTTC
>TRBV5-1|-|TRBJ2-1|-
CASSFDHSYNEQFF
TGCGCCAGCAGCTTCGACCACTCCTACAATGAGCAGTTCTTC
>TRBV7-6|few|TRBJ2-1|-
CASTHRWSDEQFF
TGTGCCAGCACCCACCGCTGGTCCGATGAGCAGTTCTTC
>TRBV6-2/TRBV6-3|few|TRBJ2-1|-
CASSRRTNNEQFF
TGTGCCAGCAGTCGGAGGACGAACAATGAGCAGTTCTTC
>TRBV7-2|-|TRBJ2-1|-
CASSLNGLEGGYNEQFF
TGTGCCAGCAGCCTGAACGGACTAGAAGGGGGGTACAATGAGCAGTTCTTC
>TRBV27|-|TRBJ2-7|-
CASSPQLLGYEQYF
TGTGCCAGCAGTCCCCAGCTACTTGGTTACGAGCAGTACTTC
>TRBV29-1|-|TRBJ2-1|TRBD2
CSVRLSGSPYNEQFF
TGCAGCGTCCGATTAAGCGGGAGCCCCTACAATGAGCAGTTCTTC
>TRBV29-1|-|TRBJ2-7|-
CSVEGAGGPYEQYF
TGCAGCGTTGAAGGAGCGGGCGGGCCCTACGAGCAGTACTTC
>TRBV29-1|few|TRBJ1-1|-
CSVGDRSEPGRAFF
TGCAGCGTTGGGGACCGAAGCGAGCCCGGGCGAGCTTTCTTT
>TRBV11-2|-|TRBJ1-6|-
CASSPQSNSPLHF
TGTGCCAGCAGCCCCCAGTCGAATTCACCCCTCCACTTT
>TRBV7-2|few|TRBJ1-5|-
CASSLVWGASQPQHF
TGTGCCAGCAGCTTAGTGTGGGGGGCAAGTCAGCCCCAGCATTTT
>TRBV7-8|-|TRBJ1-1|-
CASSLDQEGRGTEAFF
TGTGCCAGCAGCTTAGATCAGGAGGGCAGGGGCACTGAAGCTTTCTTT
>TRBV7-3|-|TRBJ2-1|TRBD2
CASSLTGTDLAGEVDNEQFF
TGTGCCAGCAGCTTAACCGGCACAGATCTAGCGGGGGAGGTTGACAATGAGCAGTTCTTC
>TRBV7-9|-|TRBJ1-5|-
CASSLGDRAGHNQPQHF
TGTGCCAGCAGCTTAGGCGATAGGGCAGGGCACAATCAGCCCCAGCATTTT
>TRBV7-2|-|TRBJ1-2|-
CASTQGGGRGYTF
TGTGCCAGCACCCAGGGTGGGGGCCGAGGCTACACCTTC
>TRBV27|many|TRBJ2-7|TRBD2
CASSLAAGGYEQYF
TGTGCCAGCAGTTTAGCGGCGGGAGGGTACGAGCAGTACTTC
>TRBV10-2|few|TRBJ1-1|-
CASTRGIAEAFF
TGCGCCAGCACGCGGGGAATTGCTGAAGCTTTCTTT
>TRBV7-6|-|TRBJ2-1|TRBD1
CASSLQTGEVDEQFF
TGTGCCAGCAGCTTACAGACAGGGGAGGTGGATGAGCAGTTCTTC
>TRBV11-2|-|TRBJ2-3|TRBD2
CASSVLSGGATPYTDTQYF
TGTGCCAGCAGCGTCCTTAGCGGGGGAGCCACACCCTACACAGATACGCAGTATTTT
>TRBV7-2|-|TRBJ2-7|-
CASSWGTAQYF
TGTGCCAGCAGCTGGGGGACGGCGCAGTACTTC
>TRBV7-9|few|TRBJ1-5|-
CASSNGRSNQPQHF
TGTGCCAGCAGTAACGGACGGAGCAATCAGCCCCAGCATTTT
>TRBV6-6|-|TRBJ2-3|TRBD1
CASGQGPTSTDTQYF
TGTGCCAGCGGACAGGGCCCCACTAGCACAGATACGCAGTATTTT
>TRBV7-2|-|TRBJ1-5|-
CASSLALNRVSNQPQHF
TGTGCCAGCAGCTTAGCCTTAAACAGGGTTAGCAATCAGCCCCAGCATTTT
>TRBV7-2|few|TRBJ2-1|TRBD2
CASSLRGGLAGVGEQFF
TGTGCCAGCAGCTTAAGGGGGGGACTAGCGGGAGTAGGTGAGCAGTTCTTC
>TRBV7-2|few|TRBJ2-1|-
CASSLVRVSYSYNEQFF
TGTGCCAGCAGCTTAGTTAGGGTCAGCTACTCCTACAATGAGCAGTTCTTC
>TRBV2|few|TRBJ2-2|-
CASSGDTTGELFF
TGTGCCAGCAGTGGGGACACCACCGGGGAGCTGTTTTTT
>TRBV7-2|-|TRBJ1-1|-
CASSLLTENTEAFF
TGTGCCAGCAGCTTATTAACGGAGAACACTGAAGCTTTCTTT
>TRBV11-2|few|TRBJ2-5|-
CASSSLAEQGKETQYF
TGTGCCAGCAGTTCCCTCGCGGAGCAGGGCAAAGAGACCCAGTACTTC
>TRBV28|-|TRBJ2-7|-
CASSLTGFHEQYF
TGTGCCAGCAGTTTAACAGGGTTCCACGAGCAGTACTTC
>TRBV7-2|-|TRBJ1-2|-
CASSLGADGYYGYTF
TGTGCCAGCAGCTTAGGGGCTGACGGATACTATGGCTACACCTTC
>TRBV7-6|few|TRBJ1-2|-
CASSRGGNYGYTF
TGTGCCAGCAGCCGAGGGGGTAACTATGGCTACACCTTC
>TRBV5-6|-|TRBJ2-1|-
CASQSGAYNEQFF
TGTGCCAGCCAATCCGGCGCTTACAATGAGCAGTTCTTC
>TRBV11-3|-|TRBJ2-1|-
CASSKREGSSYNEQFF
TGTGCCAGCAGTAAGAGAGAGGGGAGCTCCTACAATGAGCAGTTCTTC
>TRBV6-6|few|TRBJ2-7|-
CASSYGSFYEQYF
TGTGCCAGCAGTTATGGGTCCTTCTACGAGCAGTACTTC
>TRBV12-3/TRBV12-4|few|TRBJ1-1|-
CASRSPGTEAFF
TGTGCCAGCAGATCTCCGGGCACTGAAGCTTTCTTT